This T cell receptor (beta chain) came from a study of cytomegalovirus exposure and HLA in healthy donors. This clone came up a few times. The PCR was carried out with 60 Vbeta primers and 13 Jbeta primers. Sequenced by immunoSEQ multiplex PCR; TCRdb stores in-frame clones only, minus some. The profile shows some 170,000 clones, 70% to 85% of them singletons. V lost 11 bases to trimming and J lost 4 bases, with 18 bases between them. Germline CDR1 reads ENHRY; CDR2 reads SYGVKD. The CDR3 sequence is 14 residues long. Sequencing was carried out using PBMCs. The source is a man between 35 and 55 years old in good health and CMV-seronegative. The chain has TRBV10-3 and TRBJ2-1; weak D call: TRBD2 (6 bases). CDR3 coding DNA: TGTGCCGCCAACGAGGGGAGGCCGTACAATGAGCAGTTCTTC. Its protein product is CAANEGRPYNEQFF.